This T cell receptor (beta chain) emerged from a study of lymphopenia after photon versus proton radiotherapy. The table came from immunoSEQ multiplex PCR; TCRdb's copy has only in-frame clones and leaves some out. The repertoire consists of roughly 53,000 clones, with around 82% occurring once and the leading ten covering 29%. CDR3 size: 15 residues. Trimming removed 0 bases at V and 2 bases at J, with 8 bases between. Germline CDR1 reads LGHNT; CDR2 reads FRNRAP. Regarding this clone: What it binds is unknown.

Study observations and caveats: Proton therapy kept repertoires fairly stable, unlike photons, which gained effector/memory cells. A bigger post-nadir fall in TCR diversity correlated inversely with survival time in deceased patients. Authors raise, but do not show, better survival with proton therapy. After lymphocyte nadir, photon-treated repertoires showed oligoclonal expansion, especially CD8+ Temra.

The material sequenced was peripheral blood, taken from a patient treated with photon-based radiotherapy. The TCR comes from a middle-aged man with gastric cancer. V is TRBV12-5 and J is TRBJ1-3; D is possibly TRBD1 (5 bases). Written as DNA, the CDR3 is TGTGCTAGTGGTTTGGTTGGGGGGACTGGAAACACCATATATTTT. Amino acids: CASGLVGGTGNTIYF.